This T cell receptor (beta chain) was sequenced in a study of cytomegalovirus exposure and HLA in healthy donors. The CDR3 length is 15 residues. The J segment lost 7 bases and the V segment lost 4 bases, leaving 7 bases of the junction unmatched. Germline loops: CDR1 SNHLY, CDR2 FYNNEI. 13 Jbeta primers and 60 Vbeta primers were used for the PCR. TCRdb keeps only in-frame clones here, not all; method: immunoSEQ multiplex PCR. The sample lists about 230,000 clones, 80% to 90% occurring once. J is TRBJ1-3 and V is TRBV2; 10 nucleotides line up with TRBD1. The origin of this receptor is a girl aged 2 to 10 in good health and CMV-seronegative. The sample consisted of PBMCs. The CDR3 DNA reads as TGTGCCAGCAGTGGGACAGGGGGGTCAGCGAACACCATATATTTT. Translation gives CASSGTGGSANTIYF.